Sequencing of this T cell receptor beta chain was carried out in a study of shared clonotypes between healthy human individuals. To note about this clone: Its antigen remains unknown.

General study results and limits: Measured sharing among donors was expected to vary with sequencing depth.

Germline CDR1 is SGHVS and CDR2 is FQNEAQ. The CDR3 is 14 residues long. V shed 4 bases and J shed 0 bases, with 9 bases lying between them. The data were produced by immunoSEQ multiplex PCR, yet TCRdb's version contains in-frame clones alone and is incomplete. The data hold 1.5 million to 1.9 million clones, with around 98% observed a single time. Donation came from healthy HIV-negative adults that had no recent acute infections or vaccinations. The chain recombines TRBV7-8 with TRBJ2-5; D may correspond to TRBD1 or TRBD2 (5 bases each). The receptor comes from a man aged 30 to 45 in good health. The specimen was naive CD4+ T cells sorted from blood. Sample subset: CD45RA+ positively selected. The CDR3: CASSSGPNQETQYF. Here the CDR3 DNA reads TGTGCCAGCAGCTCGGGACCAAACCAAGAGACCCAGTACTTC.